Presented here are 24 T cell receptor beta chains from one specimen sequenced in a study of cytomegalovirus exposure and HLA in healthy donors. The study ran its PCR with 60 Vbeta and 13 Jbeta primers. TCRdb keeps only in-frame clones here, not all; method: immunoSEQ multiplex PCR. Among 85,000 to 100,000 clones listed, 60% to 85% were seen once. The specimen was PBMCs. All receptors derive from a man aged 55 to 70 in good health and CMV-seropositive.

The V and J genes are TRBV30 and TRBJ1-3; unclear D gene. V lost 0 bases and J 9 bases, leaving 3 bases between the germline ends. This CDR3 contains 10 residues. Germline CDR1 reads GTSNPN; CDR2 reads SVGIG (reference sequence). Here the CDR3 reads CAWSVGTIYF. The CDR3, as DNA: TGTGCCTGGAGTGTCGGCACCATATATTTT.

The J gene is TRBJ1-6, the V gene TRBV19; 10 positions agree with TRBD1. The CDR3 contains 15 residues. Germline CDR1 LNHDA, CDR2 SQIVND (reference sequence). Losses at the gene ends were 4 bases for V and 6 bases for J; bases not matched to a gene: 3. CDR3 protein: CASSKGQGPNSPLHF. The CDR3 DNA reads as TGTGCCAGTAGTAAGGGACAGGGGCCTAATTCACCCCTCCACTTT.

The chain recombines TRBV7-2 with TRBJ2-3; D is perhaps TRBD1 (7 bases). CDR3 size: 15 residues. V lost 5 bases and J lost 7, with 19 bases in between. Germline lookup yields CDR1 SGHTA and CDR2 FQGNSA. The CDR3 reads CASSPTGARENTQYF. The CDR3, as DNA: TGTGCCAGCAGCCCTACAGGGGCCCGGGAGAATACGCAGTATTTT.

The V call is TRBV27, the J call TRBJ2-1; 9 positions agree with TRBD2. V lost 6 bases, J lost 4 bases, and 7 bases stayed unmatched. Germline V lookup: CDR1 MNHEY, CDR2 SMNVEV (reference sequence). There are 15 residues in the CDR3. CDR3 coding DNA: TGTGCCAGCAGGGATAGACTAGCGGTATACAATGAGCAGTTCTTC. As protein: CASRDRLAVYNEQFF.

A word on this clone: An end of the junction differs from the germline gene, which may be a read error. This chain links TRBV7-7 with TRBJ2-5; TRBD2 agrees at 8 bases. This CDR3 has 16 residues. Germline V CDR1 and CDR2: SSHAT, FNYEAQ (reference sequence). The CDR3 sequence is CASSLVKTSGGETQYF. CDR3 nucleotide sequence: TGTGCTAGCAGCTTAGTTAAAACGAGCGGGGGTGAGACCCAGTACTTC. The variable domain in full, with the rest retrieved from reference TRBV7-7 and TRBJ2-5, is GAGVSQSPRYKVTKRGQDVTLRCDPISSHATLYWYQQALGQGPEFLTYFNYEAQPDKSGLPSDRFSAERPEGSISTLTIQRTEQRDSAMYRCASSLVKTSGGETQYFGPGTRLLVL.

The CDR3 DNA follows: TGTGCCAGCATCCCAAGTCCGGGACAGGGGACTGAAGCTTTCTTT. The encoded protein is CASIPSPGQGTEAFF. The chain combines TRBV6-5 with TRBJ1-1; the match to TRBD1 covers 10 bases. CDR3 length equals 15 residues. The V gene's germline CDR1 is MNHEY and CDR2 SVGAGI. Trimming took 7 bases from V and 5 from J; bases not matched to a gene: 10.

A single count supports this clone. CDR3 loop: CASSGQGTNQPQHF. CDR3 sequence (DNA): TGTGCCAGCAGTGGACAGGGGACCAATCAGCCCCAGCATTTT. V usage is TRBV25-1 and J usage is TRBJ1-5; 8 positions agree with TRBD1. The CDR3 is 14 residues long. Germline trimming cut 4 bases from V and 3 bases from J; bases unmatched to any gene: 2. Germline lookup yields CDR1 MGHDK and CDR2 SYGVNS.

V and J are TRBV13 and TRBJ2-7; D is unclear. The CDR3 extends over 13 amino acids. The germline V gene encodes CDR1 PRHDT and CDR2 FYEKMQ (reference sequence). V lost 1 base and J 5 bases, leaving 9 bases between the germline ends. CDR3 residues: CASSLERGNEQYF. DNA of the CDR3: TGTGCCAGCAGCTTAGAACGAGGTAACGAGCAGTACTTC. Filled out from reference TRBV13 and TRBJ2-7, the complete variable domain reads AAGVIQSPRHLIKEKRETATLKCYPIPRHDTVYWYQQGPGQDPQFLISFYEKMQSDKGSIPDRFSAQQFSDYHSELNMSSLELGDSALYFCASSLERGNEQYFGPGTRLTVT.

In this sample, this clone turned up once. The chain is built from TRBV5-1 and TRBJ1-2; no definite D call. Germline V CDR1 and CDR2: SGHRS, YFSETQ. The ends were cut back, 0 bases at V and 0 bases at J, with 6 bases in the middle. The CDR3 totals 14 residues. CDR3 sequence (DNA): TGCGCCAGCAGCTTGGAAGGAGCTAACTATGGCTACACCTTC. This codes for CASSLEGANYGYTF.

The J gene is TRBJ2-3, the V gene TRBV10-3; 10 bases are shared with TRBD1. Germline CDR1 is ENHRY and CDR2 is SYGVKD. The CDR3 extends over 12 amino acids. J was trimmed by 5 bases and V by 10 bases; bases with no gene match: 3. The CDR3 nucleotides are TGTGCCACTGACAGGGGGCGAGATACGCAGTATTTT. The encoded protein is CATDRGRDTQYF.

This clone has just a few counts. The chain employs TRBV11-3 and TRBJ1-6; 9 bases line up with TRBD1. Per the germline V gene, CDR1 is SGHNT and CDR2 is YENEEA. J lost 0 bases, V lost 7 bases, and 4 bases had no gene match. The CDR3 contains 16 residues. CDR3 sequence (DNA): TGTGCCAGCACCCCGGACAGGGGCTCCTATAATTCACCCCTCCACTTT. Translating it yields CASTPDRGSYNSPLHF.

The chain has TRBV2 and TRBJ1-5; D uncertain. The ends were cut back, 2 bases at V and 3 bases at J, with 5 bases in the middle. Looked up from germline, CDR1 is SNHLY and CDR2 is FYNNEI. This CDR3 is built from 13 residues. The CDR3 region has the DNA TGTGCCAGCAGTGAACAGTTCAATCAGCCCCAGCATTTT. Translation: CASSEQFNQPQHF.

The rearrangement uses TRBV9 and TRBJ2-7; a weak D match, TRBD2 (6 bases). The V end lost 4 bases, the J end lost 5 bases, and 16 bases lay between the germline ends. The germline CDR1 and CDR2 sequences are SGDLS and YYNGEE. The CDR3 extends over 14 amino acids. The CDR3 DNA follows: TGTGCCAGCAGCCCTGGACTACTTCTTGACGAGCAGTACTTC. Translating gives CASSPGLLLDEQYF.

The chain employs TRBV6-1 and TRBJ1-5, with 8 bases fitting TRBD1. Germline-derived CDR1 and CDR2 are MNHNS and SASEGT. The CDR3 covers 13 residues. V gave up 10 bases and J gave up 5 bases; unmatched junction bases: 7. The CDR3 protein is CATNRQGYQPQHF. The CDR3 DNA follows: TGTGCCACTAACCGACAGGGGTATCAGCCCCAGCATTTT.

In regard to this clone: The CDR3 ends on some other residue instead of the conserved phenylalanine or tryptophan, so this is likely a read error. Because the CDR3's place on the DNA is in doubt, the DNA is left out and the CDR3 is given as listed by TCRdb. The chain combines TRBV6-6 with TRBJ1-2; TRBD1 is the table's D call and was not checked against the DNA. The CDR3 length equals 12 residues, ends included. CDR1 is MNHNY, CDR2 SVGAGI, per germline (reference sequence). The CDR3 protein is CASSPIVRPLWA.

The rearrangement links TRBV10-3 to TRBJ2-7; possible D gene TRBD1, 6 bases. CDR3 size: 15 residues. Per the germline V gene, CDR1 is ENHRY and CDR2 is SYGVKD. V dropped 5 bases and J dropped 5 bases, with 19 bases sitting between them. CDR3 in amino acids: CAISNLRGPMHEQYF. The CDR3 nucleotides read TGTGCCATCAGTAACCTCAGGGGTCCCATGCACGAGCAGTACTTC.

V usage is TRBV4-1 and J usage is TRBJ1-1; D possibly corresponds to TRBD1 (5 bases). Trimming stripped 1 base from V and 1 base from J, with 13 bases between. This CDR3 comprises 16 residues. Germline V gene lookup returns CDR1 MGHRA and CDR2 YSYEKL. The CDR3 bases are TGCGCCAGCAGCCAAGTTCGGGCAGGGAAGAACACTGAAGCTTTCTTT. This codes for CASSQVRAGKNTEAFF.

The chain links TRBV7-8 to TRBJ2-7, with TRBD2 as a possible D gene (6 bases). The CDR3 spans 20 residues. The germline V gene encodes CDR1 SGHVS and CDR2 FQNEAQ. The V end lost 2 bases, the J end lost 4 bases, and 30 bases lay between the germline ends. CDR3 sequence (DNA): TGTGCCAGCAGCTTACGTTTCCAGACTGAGGCCGCGCGGGAAGGGTACGAGCAGTACTTC. Protein product: CASSLRFQTEAAREGYEQYF.

The rearrangement joins TRBV7-9 to TRBJ2-2; a possible D gene is TRBD2 (5 bases). CDR3 length equals 14 residues. CDR1 is SEHNR and CDR2 is FQNEAQ in the germline V gene (reference sequence). V was cut by 5 bases and J by 6 bases, with 13 bases left in between. Here the CDR3 reads CASSLPAGAGELFF. The CDR3 coding sequence is TGTGCCAGCAGCCTACCCGCCGGGGCCGGGGAGCTGTTTTTT. The full variable domain, its missing parts supplied by reference TRBV7-9 and TRBJ2-2, is DTGVSQNPRHKITKRGQNVTFRCDPISEHNRLYWYRQTLGQGPEFLTYFQNEAQLEKSRLLSDRFSAERPKGSFSTLEIQRTEQGDSAMYLCASSLPAGAGELFFGEGSRLTVL.

The genes are TRBV6-1 and TRBJ2-7; D is perhaps TRBD2 (6 bases). This CDR3 has 15 amino acids. Trimming stripped 3 bases from V and 3 bases from J, with 15 bases between. Germline CDR1 and CDR2: MNHNS and SASEGT. DNA of the CDR3: TGTGCCAGCAGTGATCAAGGGAATAGCGGCTACGAGCAGTACTTC. Protein sequence: CASSDQGNSGYEQYF.

The chain links TRBV29-1 to TRBJ2-1, with a weak D call TRBD1 (6 bases). This CDR3 is built from 14 residues. Germline values: CDR1 SQVTM, CDR2 ANQGSEA. Trimming pared 0 bases from V and 8 bases from J, leaving 14 bases between. CDR3 in amino acids: CSVEDPTGLYEQFF. DNA of the CDR3: TGCAGCGTTGAAGATCCCACAGGGTTGTATGAGCAGTTCTTC.

The chain recombines TRBV4-1 with TRBJ1-5, with 7 bases that match TRBD1. Germline CDR1 is MGHRA and CDR2 is YSYEKL. CDR3 length: 13 amino acids. V gave up 4 bases and J gave up 7 bases; unmatched junction bases: 4. The chain's CDR3 is CASSLATGQPQHF. The CDR3 nucleotides read TGCGCCAGCAGCCTAGCGACAGGGCAGCCCCAGCATTTT.

The chain links TRBV9 to TRBJ1-4; TRBD1 might be the D (5 bases). The CDR3 covers 18 residues. The germline V gene encodes CDR1 SGDLS and CDR2 YYNGEE. Trimming cost V 0 bases and J 0 bases, with 15 bases left between them. In DNA form, the CDR3 reads TGTGCCAGCAGCGTAGAACCAGCACGGGGGGCAACTAATGAAAAACTGTTTTTT. Amino acid sequence: CASSVEPARGATNEKLFF.

The chain employs TRBV19 and TRBJ2-1, with TRBD2 matching over 15 bases. Looked up from germline, CDR1 is LNHDA and CDR2 is SQIVND (reference sequence). V was clipped by 3 bases and J by 6 bases; unmatched bases: 6. This CDR3 spans 17 amino acids. This chain's CDR3 is CASSIGTSGGRTNEQFF. CDR3 bases: TGTGCCAGTAGTATTGGGACTAGCGGGGGGCGAACCAATGAGCAGTTCTTC.